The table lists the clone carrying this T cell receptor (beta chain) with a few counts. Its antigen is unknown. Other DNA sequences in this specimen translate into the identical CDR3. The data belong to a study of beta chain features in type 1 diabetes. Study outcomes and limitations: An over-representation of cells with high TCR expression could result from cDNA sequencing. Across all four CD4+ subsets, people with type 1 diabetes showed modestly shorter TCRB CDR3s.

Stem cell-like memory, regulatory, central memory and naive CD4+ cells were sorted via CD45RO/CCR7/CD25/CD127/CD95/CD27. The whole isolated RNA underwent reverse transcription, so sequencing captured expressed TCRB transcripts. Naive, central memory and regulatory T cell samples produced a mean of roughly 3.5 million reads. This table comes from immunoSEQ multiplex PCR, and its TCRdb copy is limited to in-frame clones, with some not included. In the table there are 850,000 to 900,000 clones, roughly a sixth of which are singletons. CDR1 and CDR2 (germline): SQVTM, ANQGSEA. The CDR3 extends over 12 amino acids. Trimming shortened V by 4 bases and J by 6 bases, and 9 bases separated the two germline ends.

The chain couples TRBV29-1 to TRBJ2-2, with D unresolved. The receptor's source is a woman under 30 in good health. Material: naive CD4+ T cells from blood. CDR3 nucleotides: TGCAGCGTTGGTAGGGTGGCCGGGGAGCTGTTTTTT. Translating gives CSVGRVAGELFF.